This T cell receptor beta chain appears in the sequencing data of a study of blood T cell repertoires in COVID-19. Study context: Sites across the United States, Italy and Spain contributed samples from acute and convalescent COVID-19. Nucleic acid was either cDNA or gDNA, and it came from T cells, B-cell-depleted T cells, or PBMCs.

How the authors handled the data: Nucleated cell number was recorded as an estimate derived from reference gene primer amplification. Here immunoSEQ multiplex PCR was the method, and the copy in TCRdb shows in-frame clones only, minus some. Clone size and the V and J calls come from that table; the DNA yielded D and trimming. The table has around 380,000 clones, roughly four fifths seen once. Per germline, CDR1 DFQATT and CDR2 SNEGSKA (reference sequence). V lost 3 bases and J 2 bases, leaving 12 bases between the germline ends. CDR3 length: 14 amino acids. V is TRBV20-1 and J is TRBJ2-3, with D maybe TRBD2 (6 bases). The clonotype originates from a human donor with acute or convalescent COVID-19. The donor label of this sample is uncertain. The specimen sequenced was peripheral blood. CDR3 DNA: TGCAGTGCTAGTAGGGCTAGCGACACAGATACGCAGTATTTT. It yields the protein CSASRASDTDTQYF.